This paragraph covers one TCR beta chain sequence. This CDR3 region has 17 residues. V trimming: 5 bases; J trimming: 7 bases; junction bases outside the gene matches: 9. Germline CDR1 SGHTA, CDR2 FQGNSA. Sequencing used immunoSEQ multiplex PCR; TCRdb keeps in-frame clones, though not all of them. The sample lists about 300,000 clones, approximately 90% seen once, with 5.5% to 8.5% in the top ten. The data originate from a study of blood T cell repertoires in COVID-19. This chain links TRBV7-2 with TRBJ2-1, with 15 bases matching TRBD2. The source is a woman aged 25 to 39 who had recovered from COVID-19. The sequenced material came from peripheral blood. CDR3 sequence: CASSPQGLAGGRNEQFF. The CDR3 DNA follows: TGTGCCAGCAGCCCTCAGGGACTAGCGGGGGGTAGGAATGAGCAGTTCTTC.